This T cell receptor beta chain was sequenced in a study of shared clonotypes between healthy human individuals. At the level of the study: A donor's plate count was three for CD4 naive and three for CD4 memory; CD8 naive had two and CD8 memory one.

Sequencing was performed with immunoSEQ multiplex PCR; in TCRdb, only in-frame clones are kept and a portion is missing. Among roughly 2.4 million clones listed, 90% to 97% were seen once. Findings and limits, study-wide: All-four-donor shared clonotypes had higher generation probabilities than non-shared clonotypes did.

V lost 4 bases to trimming and J lost 2 bases; unmatched junction nucleotides: 4. Germline V gene lookup returns CDR1 MGHRA and CDR2 YSYEKL. The CDR3 consists of 15 residues. About this clone itself: Its antigen is still unknown.

This chain joins TRBV4-1 and TRBJ1-4; 7 bases are shared with TRBD1. The sequenced sample consisted of naive CD4+ T cells sorted from blood. Subset: CD45RA+ positively selected. This sequence was found in a man in his late teens or twenties in good health. CDR3 nucleotides: TGCGCCAGCAGCCGCCCAGGGGGTACTAATGAAAAACTGTTTTTT. Protein sequence: CASSRPGGTNEKLFF.